What follows describes a single T cell receptor beta chain. Its antigen is not known. TCRdb's copy holds only in-frame clones and misses some; the assay was immunoSEQ multiplex PCR. This table has about 81,000 clones, more than 75% appearing once. V shed 3 bases, J shed 5 bases, and the junction held 16 bases outside the gene matches. Germline CDR1 reads LGHNA; CDR2 reads YSLEER. This CDR3 comprises 17 residues. The data stem from a study of OX40 agonist ivuxolimab in advanced cancers. Study-level background: Having had anti-PD-1, anti-PD-L1 or anti-CTLA-4 therapy before was allowed, and over 35% had some. Patients achieving partial responses numbered three: one hepatocellular carcinoma case and two cutaneous melanoma cases. Study conclusions and caveats: Partly responding patients at 0.1-3.0 mg/kg showed some of the smallest clonal expansion. Within 6 weeks, CD4+ and CD8+ blood T cells expanded clonally at 0.1 to 3.0 mg/kg.

Sample: CD4+ or CD8+ T cells sorted from blood, taken in a trial of the OX40 agonist ivuxolimab. This sequence joins TRBV4-3 and TRBJ2-7; 7 nucleotides align to TRBD2. The origin of this receptor is an adult with an advanced solid tumor such as melanoma, head and neck, liver or kidney cancer. This CDR3 reads CASSHALGEGRSHEQYF. The CDR3 DNA reads as TGCGCCAGCAGCCACGCCCTGGGGGAGGGTCGGTCGCACGAGCAGTACTTC.